These 20 T cell receptor beta chains came from one sample sequenced in a study of Ad26.COV2.S vaccination and SARS-CoV-2 variants. Measured with immunoSEQ multiplex PCR; TCRdb has only the in-frame clones, and not every one. The data show 250,000 to 300,000 clones, with approximately 89% seen just once and less than 3.5% held by the top ten. Indicated treatment: around 19 received Ad26.COV2.S at low or high dose, single or two shots; several received placebo; per-sample allocation not given. Day 63 after the first vaccine or placebo injection was the time point for sampling. Sequenced material: peripheral blood, taken in a trial of Ad26.COV2.S vaccine versus placebo. These receptors came from a person aged 18-65 years who received the Ad26.COV2.S COVID-19 vaccine or a placebo.

The V call is TRBV11-2, the J call TRBJ2-7; D unresolved. The CDR3 length is 13 residues. V was shortened by 3 bases and J by 5 bases, with 11 bases between the two germline ends. CDR1 SGHAT and CDR2 FQNNGV come from the germline V gene. CDR3 sequence (DNA): TGTGCCAGCAGCTTCGAGACCCTCCACGAGCAGTACTTC. As protein: CASSFETLHEQYF.

This chain links TRBV7-9 with TRBJ2-5, with TRBD2 as a possible D gene (6 bases). V lost 5 bases, J lost 9 bases, and 16 bases lay in between. CDR1 and CDR2 from the germline V gene are SEHNR and FQNEAQ (reference sequence). The CDR3 covers 13 residues. CDR3 sequence (DNA): TGTGCCAGCAGCCTGGGACTGCCGGGACCCCAGTACTTC. Its translation: CASSLGLPGPQYF.

The genes are TRBV5-1 and TRBJ1-6; D unresolved. The germline V and J ends were trimmed by 0 bases and 7 bases, with 8 bases remaining between them. The CDR3 covers 14 residues. The V gene's germline CDR1 is SGHRS and CDR2 YFSETQ. The CDR3 loop reads CASSLERRNSPLHF. CDR3 DNA: TGCGCCAGCAGCTTGGAGCGGCGAAATTCACCCCTCCACTTT.

This chain joins TRBV7-9 and TRBJ2-1; 8 bases map to TRBD2. The CDR3 contains 17 residues. Germline CDR1 SEHNR, CDR2 FQNEAQ (reference sequence). Germline trimming cut 4 bases from V and 0 bases from J; bases unmatched to any gene: 8. The CDR3 loop reads CASSSRGSGGSYNEQFF. CDR3 sequence (DNA): TGTGCCAGCAGCTCCCGGGGGAGCGGGGGCTCCTACAATGAGCAGTTCTTC.

V usage is TRBV30 and J usage is TRBJ1-1; maybe TRBD1 (5 bases). V gave up 0 bases and J gave up 5 bases, with 16 bases separating them. This CDR3 comprises 15 residues. Germline CDR1 is GTSNPN and CDR2 is SVGIG (reference sequence). CDR3 region: CAWSVGGTVGTEAFF. The CDR3 nucleotides are TGTGCCTGGAGTGTGGGAGGGACGGTGGGGACTGAAGCTTTCTTT. Full variable domain (remainder filled in from reference TRBV30 and TRBJ1-1): SQTIHQWPATLVQPVGSPLSLECTVEGTSNPNLYWYRQAAGRGLQLLFYSVGIGQISSEVPQNLSASRPQDRQFILSSKKLLLSDSGFYLCAWSVGGTVGTEAFFGQGTRLTVV.

This clone was recorded only once. The V and J genes are TRBV15 and TRBJ2-1, with TRBD1 identical over 9 bases. After removal of 1 base from V and 4 bases from J, the junction contained 8 bases not matched to a gene. Germline CDR1 reads LNHNV; CDR2 reads YYDKDF (reference sequence). CDR3 length: 17 residues. The CDR3 coding sequence is TGTGCCACCAGCAGAGCCGCCGGGACAGGGTCATACAATGAGCAGTTCTTC. Translated: CATSRAAGTGSYNEQFF.

This chain links TRBV7-2 with TRBJ1-5; possibly TRBD1 for D (6 bases). V was clipped by 0 bases and J by 7 bases, with 13 bases between them. Germline loops: CDR1 SGHTA, CDR2 FQGNSA. The CDR3 contains 15 residues. CDR3 bases: TGTGCCAGCAGCTTAGCAGCGGGGGGCGGACAGCCCCAGCATTTT. It translates to CASSLAAGGGQPQHF.

This chain uses TRBV5-8 with TRBJ2-3; TRBD2 matches at 9 bases. J gave up 2 bases and V 10 bases, and 11 bases lay outside the gene matches. Germline V lookup: CDR1 SGHTS, CDR2 YDEGEE. This CDR3 comprises 15 residues. CDR3 sequence: CAEGWRGGFTDTQYF. Here the CDR3 DNA reads TGTGCCGAAGGCTGGCGGGGGGGTTTCACAGATACGCAGTATTTT.

J is TRBJ1-2 and V is TRBV9, with 8 bases aligning to TRBD1. The CDR3 is 13 amino acids. The germline CDR1 and CDR2 sequences are SGDLS and YYNGEE. V was pared by 3 bases and J by 6 bases, with 4 bases of the junction left unmatched. The CDR3 here is CASSAQGDDGYTF. DNA for the CDR3: TGTGCCAGCAGCGCACAGGGGGACGATGGCTACACCTTC. Full variable domain (remainder filled in from reference TRBV9 and TRBJ1-2): DSGVTQTPKHLITATGQRVTLRCSPRSGDLSVYWYQQSLDQGLQFLIQYYNGEERAKGNILERFSAQQFPDLHSELNLSSLELGDSALYFCASSAQGDDGYTFGSGTRLTVV.

The V and J genes are TRBV29-1 and TRBJ2-7; TRBD1 agrees at 9 bases. The ends lost 6 bases at V and 0 bases at J; junction bases unmatched: 9. The germline gives CDR1 SQVTM, CDR2 ANQGSEA. The CDR3 has 15 residues. CDR3 nucleotide sequence: TGCAGCGTGATGGACAGGGGTCGGAGCTCCTACGAGCAGTACTTC. Protein: CSVMDRGRSSYEQYF.

Written as DNA, the CDR3 is TGTGCCAGCAGCTTAGCGGGGACGAGCCTCTACAATGAGCAGTTCTTC. This codes for CASSLAGTSLYNEQFF. The V call is TRBV7-2, the J call TRBJ2-1; D possibly uses TRBD1 or TRBD2 (5 bases each). V shed 0 bases and J shed 3 bases, with 12 bases lying between them. Germline CDR1 reads SGHTA; CDR2 reads FQGNSA. The CDR3 is made up of 16 amino acids. The complete variable domain, with remaining parts taken from reference TRBV7-2 and TRBJ2-1, reads GAGVSQSPSNKVTEKGKDVELRCDPISGHTALYWYRQSLGQGLEFLIYFQGNSAPDKSGLPSDRFSAERTGGSVSTLTIQRTQQEDSAVYLCASSLAGTSLYNEQFFGPGTRLTVL.

The chain combines TRBV19 with TRBJ2-5; 8 bases map to TRBD2. V lost 3 bases, J lost 4 bases, and 7 bases stayed unmatched. The CDR3 sequence is 15 residues long. Per germline, CDR1 LNHDA and CDR2 SQIVND (reference sequence). CDR3 sequence: CASSMYGGAIETQYF. In DNA form, the CDR3 reads TGTGCCAGTAGTATGTACGGGGGGGCCATAGAGACCCAGTACTTC. Full variable domain (outside the CDR3, taken from reference TRBV19 and TRBJ2-5): DGGITQSPKYLFRKEGQNVTLSCEQNLNHDAMYWYRQDPGQGLRLIYYSQIVNDFQKGDIAEGYSVSREKKESFPLTVTSAQKNPTAFYLCASSMYGGAIETQYFGPGTRLLVL.

The chain combines TRBV10-1 with TRBJ2-5, with D maybe TRBD1 (5 bases). Germline CDR1 is WNHNN and CDR2 is SYGVQD (reference sequence). The CDR3 is 13 residues long. Trimming shortened V by 8 bases and J by 1 base, and 11 bases separated the two germline ends. The CDR3, as DNA: TGCGCCAGCTCTCGACAGTTCCAAGAGACCCAGTACTTC. This translates into CASSRQFQETQYF.

J is TRBJ2-7 and V is TRBV7-8; 7 bases are a match to TRBD1. The V gene end was trimmed by 7 bases and the J gene end by 5 bases; junction bases not matched to a gene: 8. CDR3 length equals 13 residues. Germline V CDR1 and CDR2: SGHVS, FQNEAQ. The CDR3 protein is CASTLDRDHEQYF. CDR3 in DNA: TGTGCCAGCACCCTAGACAGGGACCACGAGCAGTACTTC. The full variable domain, with the rest looked up from reference TRBV7-8 and TRBJ2-7, is GAGVSQSPRYKVAKRGQDVALRCDPISGHVSLFWYQQALGQGPEFLTYFQNEAQLDKSGLPSDRFFAERPEGSVSTLKIQRTQQEDSAVYLCASTLDRDHEQYFGPGTRLTVT.

About this clone itself: Other DNA sequences within the sample encode an identical CDR3. The chain links TRBV6-5 to TRBJ2-7; D not resolved. V lost 5 bases to trimming and J lost 5 bases, with 7 bases between them. CDR1 and CDR2 from the germline V gene are MNHEY and SVGAGI. The CDR3 runs to 11 residues. The CDR3 DNA follows: TGTGCCAGCAGTCAGACGGACGAGCAGTACTTC. Translation gives CASSQTDEQYF.

The V gene is TRBV19, the J gene TRBJ2-7; TRBD1 matches at 9 bases. The V segment lost 5 bases and the J segment 2 bases; nucleotides outside the gene matches: 7. This CDR3 is 15 amino acids long. Germline-derived CDR1 and CDR2 are LNHDA and SQIVND (reference sequence). The CDR3 region has the DNA TGTGCCAGTAGTTTCCCCGGGACAGGGACCTACGAGCAGTACTTC. Its protein is CASSFPGTGTYEQYF.

The CDR3: CASSYRSGGGNEQFF. CDR3 bases: TGTGCCAGCAGCTATCGCTCGGGGGGTGGGAATGAGCAGTTCTTC. The J gene is TRBJ2-1, the V gene TRBV11-3; TRBD2 matches 7 bases. The CDR3 length is 15 residues. Germline CDR1 reads SGHNT; CDR2 reads YENEEA. Trimming at V came to 4 bases and at J to 7 bases, leaving 10 bases not matched to a gene. The full variable domain, its missing parts supplied by reference TRBV11-3 and TRBJ2-1, is EAGVVQSPRYKIIEKKQPVAFWCNPISGHNTLYWYLQNLGQGPELLIRYENEEAVDDSQLPKDRFSAERLKGVDSTLKIQPAELGDSAVYLCASSYRSGGGNEQFFGPGTRLTVL.

CDR3 sequence (DNA): TGTGCCAGCGGAACGCGTTTGGAGACCCAGTACTTC. Protein product: CASGTRLETQYF. The rearrangement joins TRBV12-3 or TRBV12-4 to TRBJ2-5; no clear D. V was pared by 8 bases and J by 5 bases, with 12 bases between. CDR3 size: 12 residues.

The chain combines TRBV19 with TRBJ1-2; TRBD1 matches 7 bases. CDR1 is LNHDA and CDR2 is SQIVND in the germline V gene (reference sequence). The V gene end was trimmed by 5 bases and the J gene end by 7 bases; junction bases not matched to a gene: 16. This CDR3 is 16 amino acids long. Here the CDR3 reads CASSPTWKGAGGGYTF. CDR3 in DNA: TGTGCCAGTAGTCCCACCTGGAAGGGGGCGGGAGGTGGCTACACCTTC.

The rearrangement uses TRBV18 and TRBJ2-5, with D unclear. V was cut by 3 bases and J by 5 bases, with 13 bases left in between. The CDR3 is 14 amino acids. Germline assignment: CDR1 KGHSH and CDR2 LQKENI. Here the CDR3 DNA reads TGTGCCAGCTCACCCCCCCCCGGGTACGAGACCCAGTACTTC. This translates into CASSPPPGYETQYF.